This passage covers 7 T cell receptor beta chains from one sample sequenced in a study of blood T cell repertoires in COVID-19. Data came from immunoSEQ multiplex PCR; TCRdb stores just in-frame clones and leaves some out. The sample has 100,000 or so clones; around four fifths are singletons. The sequenced material came from peripheral blood. These receptor sequences come from a woman in her 70s with acute or convalescent COVID-19.

This chain links TRBV4-2 with TRBJ2-6; the D is unclear. The CDR3 consists of 16 residues. Germline V gene sequence: CDR1 LGHNA, CDR2 YNFKEQ. Trimming shortened V by 2 bases and J by 0 bases, and 8 bases separated the two germline ends. The CDR3 DNA follows: TGTGCCAGCAGCCAATTCCTTAGCTCTGGGGCCAACGTCCTGACTTTC. This translates into CASSQFLSSGANVLTF.

In DNA form, the CDR3 reads TGTGCCCGACAGGGGGCAGGGGGGACCGGGGAGCTGTTTTTT. Translating it yields CARQGAGGTGELFF. The gene calls are TRBV30 and TRBJ2-2; 10 positions agree with TRBD1. V lost 8 bases, J lost 5 bases, and 8 bases stayed unmatched. The CDR3 is made up of 14 amino acids. In germline, CDR1 is GTSNPN, CDR2 SVGIG (reference sequence). Using reference TRBV30 and TRBJ2-2 for the parts outside the CDR3, the full variable domain is SQTIHQWPATLVQPVGSPLSLECTVEGTSNPNLYWYRQAAGRGLQLLFYSVGIGQISSEVPQNLSASRPQDRQFILSSKKLLLSDSGFYLCARQGAGGTGELFFGEGSRLTVL.

The V gene is TRBV9, the J gene TRBJ2-7; D remains unclear. V lost 0 bases, J lost 12 bases, and 13 bases lay in between. The CDR3 runs 12 residues. Germline V gene lookup returns CDR1 SGDLS and CDR2 YYNGEE. CDR3 DNA: TGTGCCAGCAGCGTAGTAAATGGGCAGGTGTACTTC. This gives the protein CASSVVNGQVYF.

This clone was counted between two and nine times. The chain couples TRBV7-9 to TRBJ1-3; D is ambiguous. Trimming removed 6 bases from V and 6 bases from J, with 15 bases in between. Germline lookup yields CDR1 SEHNR and CDR2 FQNEAQ (reference sequence). The CDR3 covers 14 residues. Here the CDR3 DNA reads TGTGCCAGCAGACCTTCGGGAGGCGAAAACACCATATATTTT. Its translation is CASRPSGGENTIYF. Complete variable domain (other parts from reference TRBV7-9 and TRBJ1-3): DTGVSQNPRHKITKRGQNVTFRCDPISEHNRLYWYRQTLGQGPEFLTYFQNEAQLEKSRLLSDRFSAERPKGSFSTLEIQRTEQGDSAMYLCASRPSGGENTIYFGEGSWLTVV.

The chain employs TRBV7-2 and TRBJ2-1, with 9 bases that match TRBD2. The germline gives CDR1 SGHTA, CDR2 FQGNSA. There are 15 residues in the CDR3. V was clipped by 6 bases and J by 5 bases; unmatched bases: 8. DNA for the CDR3: TGTGCCAGCAGTCCCTCCGGGACTAGCAACAATGAGCAGTTCTTC. Translated, it gives CASSPSGTSNNEQFF.

The chain links TRBV5-1 to TRBJ1-1, with TRBD1 identical over 10 bases. Germline V gene lookup returns CDR1 SGHRS and CDR2 YFSETQ. V dropped 2 bases and J dropped 6; count of bases not matched to a gene: 4. This CDR3 comprises 14 residues. In nucleotides, the CDR3 is TGCGCCAGCAGCTTAAGGGACAGGGGATCTGAAGCTTTCTTT. Its protein is CASSLRDRGSEAFF.

This chain uses TRBV15 with TRBJ2-7; TRBD2 agrees at 8 bases. Germline CDR1 reads LNHNV; CDR2 reads YYDKDF (reference sequence). The CDR3 consists of 15 residues. Trimming cost V 0 bases and J 4 bases; bases outside gene matches: 5. The CDR3 nucleotides are TGTGCCACCAGCAGAGACGGGGGGGCCGGATACGAGCAGTACTTC. Its protein product is CATSRDGGAGYEQYF.